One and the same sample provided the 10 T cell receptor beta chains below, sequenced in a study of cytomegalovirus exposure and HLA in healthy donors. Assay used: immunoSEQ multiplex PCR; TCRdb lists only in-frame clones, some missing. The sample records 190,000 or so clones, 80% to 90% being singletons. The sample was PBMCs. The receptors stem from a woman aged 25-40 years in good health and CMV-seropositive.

CDR3 nucleotide sequence: TGTGCCAGCAGCTTGGGGACAGCCAATGAGCAGTTCTTC. Protein sequence: CASSLGTANEQFF. The rearrangement links TRBV7-9 to TRBJ2-1; 7 bases fit TRBD1. From germline, CDR1 is SEHNR and CDR2 FQNEAQ (reference sequence). The CDR3 totals 13 residues. Losses at the gene ends were 3 bases for V and 6 bases for J; bases not matched to a gene: 2.

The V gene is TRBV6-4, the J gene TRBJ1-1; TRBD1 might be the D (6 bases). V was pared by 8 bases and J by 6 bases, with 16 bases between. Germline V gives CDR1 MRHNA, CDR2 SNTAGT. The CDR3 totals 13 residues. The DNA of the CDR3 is TGTGCCAGCCTGACAGGCCTAGAGGCTGAAGCTTTCTTT. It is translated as CASLTGLEAEAFF.

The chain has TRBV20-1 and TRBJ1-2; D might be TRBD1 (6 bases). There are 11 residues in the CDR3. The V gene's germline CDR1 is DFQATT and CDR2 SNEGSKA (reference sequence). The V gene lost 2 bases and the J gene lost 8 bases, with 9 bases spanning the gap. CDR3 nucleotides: TGCAGTGCTAGAAGGGGGGGAGGCTACACCTTC. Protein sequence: CSARRGGGYTF.

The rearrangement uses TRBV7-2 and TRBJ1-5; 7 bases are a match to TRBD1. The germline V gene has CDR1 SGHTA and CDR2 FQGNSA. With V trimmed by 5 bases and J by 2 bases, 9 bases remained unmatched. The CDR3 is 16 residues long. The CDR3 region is CASSPQGGWGNQPQHF. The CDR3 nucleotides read TGTGCCAGCAGCCCGCAGGGGGGATGGGGCAATCAGCCCCAGCATTTT.

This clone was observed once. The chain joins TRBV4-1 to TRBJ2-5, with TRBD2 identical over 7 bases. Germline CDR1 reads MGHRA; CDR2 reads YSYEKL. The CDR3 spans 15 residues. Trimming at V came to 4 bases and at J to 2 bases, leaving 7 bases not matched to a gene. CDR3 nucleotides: TGCGCCAGCAGCCGAACACTAGCGTCTCAAGAGACCCAGTACTTC. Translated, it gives CASSRTLASQETQYF.

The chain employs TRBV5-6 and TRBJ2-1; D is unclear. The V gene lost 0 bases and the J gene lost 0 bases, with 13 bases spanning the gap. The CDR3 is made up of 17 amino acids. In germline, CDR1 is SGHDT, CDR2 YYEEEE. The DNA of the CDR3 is TGTGCCAGCAGCTTGGTGCGCGCCGCCGACTCCTACAATGAGCAGTTCTTC. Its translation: CASSLVRAADSYNEQFF. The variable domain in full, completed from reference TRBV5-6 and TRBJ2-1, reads DAGVTQSPTHLIKTRGQQVTLRCSPKSGHDTVSWYQQALGQGPQFIFQYYEEEERQRGNFPDRFSGHQFPNYSSELNVNALLLGDSALYLCASSLVRAADSYNEQFFGPGTRLTVL.

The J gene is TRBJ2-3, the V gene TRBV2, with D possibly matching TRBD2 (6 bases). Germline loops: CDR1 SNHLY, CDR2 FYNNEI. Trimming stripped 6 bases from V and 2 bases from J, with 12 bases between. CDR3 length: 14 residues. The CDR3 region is CASRLGLDTDTQYF. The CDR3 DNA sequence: TGTGCCAGCAGGTTGGGACTTGACACAGATACGCAGTATTTT.

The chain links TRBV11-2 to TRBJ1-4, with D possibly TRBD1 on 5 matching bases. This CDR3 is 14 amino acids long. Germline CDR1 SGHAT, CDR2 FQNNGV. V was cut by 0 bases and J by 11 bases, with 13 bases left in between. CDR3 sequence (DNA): TGTGCCAGCAGCTTAGATCTTGGGGCAGGGAAACTGTTTTTT. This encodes CASSLDLGAGKLFF.

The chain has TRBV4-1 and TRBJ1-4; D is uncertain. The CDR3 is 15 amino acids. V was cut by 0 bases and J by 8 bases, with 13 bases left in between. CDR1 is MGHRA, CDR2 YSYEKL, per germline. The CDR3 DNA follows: TGCGCCAGCAGCCAAGATGGCCAGTATCCCGAAAAACTGTTTTTT. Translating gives CASSQDGQYPEKLFF.

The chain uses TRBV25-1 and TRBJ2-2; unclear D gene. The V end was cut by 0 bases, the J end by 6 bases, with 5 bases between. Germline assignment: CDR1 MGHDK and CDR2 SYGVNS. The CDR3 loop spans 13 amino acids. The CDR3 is CASSEYPAGELFF. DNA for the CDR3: TGTGCCAGCAGTGAATACCCAGCCGGGGAGCTGTTTTTT.